The T cell receptor beta chain under discussion was sequenced for a study of T cells in Graves' hyperthyroidism and ophthalmopathy. What was amplified from RNA transcripts were TCR beta CDR3 regions. Primed by the HTBI set, a first-round RT-PCR was run on the TCR CDR3. TCRdb re-derived calls from the multiplex PCR reads in MiXCR, one entry per CDR3 protein. This table holds around 620,000 distinct CDR3 sequences, about 16% found once. Per germline, CDR1 WSHSY and CDR2 SAAADI. This CDR3 comprises 16 residues. J gave up 4 bases and V 5 bases, and 10 bases lay outside the gene matches. The hyperthyroidism was newly diagnosed and had lasted under 2 months; the patients were aged 18 to 65.

The V call is TRBV10-2, the J call TRBJ1-5, with 8 bases identical to TRBD1. The TCR comes from a woman aged 25 to 39 with Graves' hyperthyroidism. Sequenced sample: blood. The CDR3 coding sequence is TGCGCCAGCAGTCCTCCTGGGACAGGAAGTAATCAGCCCCAGCATTTT. Translating it yields CASSPPGTGSNQPQHF.